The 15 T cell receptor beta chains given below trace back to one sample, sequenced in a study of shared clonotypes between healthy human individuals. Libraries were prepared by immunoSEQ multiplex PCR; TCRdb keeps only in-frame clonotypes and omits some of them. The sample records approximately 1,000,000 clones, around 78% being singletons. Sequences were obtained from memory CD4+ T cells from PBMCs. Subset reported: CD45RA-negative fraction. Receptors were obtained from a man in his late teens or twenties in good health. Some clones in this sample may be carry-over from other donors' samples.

The CDR3 DNA reads as TGCGCCAGCAGCTTGACACGGTTCCATGAGCAGTTCTTC. Protein: CASSLTRFHEQFF. V is TRBV5-1 and J is TRBJ2-1; no clear D. V lost 1 base and J 8 bases, leaving 10 bases between the germline ends. The CDR3 has 13 residues. Looked up from germline, CDR1 is SGHRS and CDR2 is YFSETQ.

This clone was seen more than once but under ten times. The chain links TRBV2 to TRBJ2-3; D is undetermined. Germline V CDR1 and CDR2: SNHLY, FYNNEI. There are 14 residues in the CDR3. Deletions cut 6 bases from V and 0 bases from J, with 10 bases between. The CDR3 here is CASRLTTSTDTQYF. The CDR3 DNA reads TGTGCCAGCAGATTGACGACTAGCACAGATACGCAGTATTTT.

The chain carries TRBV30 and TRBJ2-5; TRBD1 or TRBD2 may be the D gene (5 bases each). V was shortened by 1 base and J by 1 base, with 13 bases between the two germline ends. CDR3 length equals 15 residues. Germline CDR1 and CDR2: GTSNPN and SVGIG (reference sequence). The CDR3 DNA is TGTGCCTGGAGTGGGGGGACCATTGGCCAAGAGACCCAGTACTTC. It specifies CAWSGGTIGQETQYF. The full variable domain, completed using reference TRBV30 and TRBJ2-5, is SQTIHQWPATLVQPVGSPLSLECTVEGTSNPNLYWYRQAAGRGLQLLFYSVGIGQISSEVPQNLSASRPQDRQFILSSKKLLLSDSGFYLCAWSGGTIGQETQYFGPGTRLLVL.

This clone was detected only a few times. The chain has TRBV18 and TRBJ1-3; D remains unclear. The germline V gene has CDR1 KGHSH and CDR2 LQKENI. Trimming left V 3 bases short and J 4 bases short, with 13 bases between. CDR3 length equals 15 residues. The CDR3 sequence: CASSPKEIIGNTIYF. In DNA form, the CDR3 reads TGTGCCAGCTCACCGAAGGAAATAATCGGAAACACCATATATTTT.

This CDR3 reads CASRTLGVPTYEQYF. The CDR3 nucleotides read TGTGCCAGCAGAACGTTAGGAGTGCCCACCTACGAGCAGTACTTC. The rearrangement joins TRBV2 to TRBJ2-7; D is unresolved. The CDR3 length is 15 residues. Trimming took off 6 bases at V and 2 bases at J, with 17 bases between the two ends. Germline V gives CDR1 SNHLY, CDR2 FYNNEI.

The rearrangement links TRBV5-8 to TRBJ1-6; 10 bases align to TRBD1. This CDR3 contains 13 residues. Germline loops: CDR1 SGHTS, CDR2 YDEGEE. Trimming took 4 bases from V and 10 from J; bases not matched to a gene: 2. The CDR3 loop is CASSRTGGSPLHF. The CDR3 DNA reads TGTGCCAGCAGCCGGACAGGGGGGTCACCCCTCCACTTT.

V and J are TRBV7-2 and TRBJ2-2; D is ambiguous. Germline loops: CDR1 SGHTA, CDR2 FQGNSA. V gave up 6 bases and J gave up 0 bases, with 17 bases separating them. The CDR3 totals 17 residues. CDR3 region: CASRNRGRVSNTGELFF. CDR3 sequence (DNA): TGTGCCAGCAGAAACAGAGGTCGGGTATCGAACACCGGGGAGCTGTTTTTT.

CDR3 protein: CASSAQGELFF. The CDR3 region has the DNA TGCGCCAGCAGCGCGCAGGGGGAGCTGTTTTTT. The V gene is TRBV5-1, the J gene TRBJ2-2; no reliable D call. The CDR3 totals 11 residues. The ends were cut back, 4 bases at V and 8 bases at J, with 6 bases in the middle. Germline V lookup: CDR1 SGHRS, CDR2 YFSETQ.

CDR3 loop: CASSLTGTSNPRSYEQYF. CDR3 bases: TGCGCCAGCAGCTTAACCGGGACTAGCAACCCCAGGTCCTACGAGCAGTACTTC. This rearrangement joins TRBV5-1 to TRBJ2-7; TRBD2 agrees at 9 bases. Losses at the gene ends were 2 bases for V and 1 base for J; bases not matched to a gene: 13. This CDR3 comprises 18 residues. CDR1 is SGHRS, CDR2 YFSETQ, per germline.

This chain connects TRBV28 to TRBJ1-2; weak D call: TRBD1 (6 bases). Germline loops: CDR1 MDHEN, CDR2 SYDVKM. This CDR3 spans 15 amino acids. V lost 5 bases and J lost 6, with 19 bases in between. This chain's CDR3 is CASSLWGPRWDGYTF. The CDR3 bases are TGTGCCAGCAGTCTCTGGGGGCCCCGATGGGATGGCTACACCTTC.

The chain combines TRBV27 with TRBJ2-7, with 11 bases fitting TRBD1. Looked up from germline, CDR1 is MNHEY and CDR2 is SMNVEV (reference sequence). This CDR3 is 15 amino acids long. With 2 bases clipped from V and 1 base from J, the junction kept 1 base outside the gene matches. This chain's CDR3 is CASSLGDRGSYEQYF. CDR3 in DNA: TGTGCCAGCAGTTTAGGGGACAGGGGGTCCTACGAGCAGTACTTC.

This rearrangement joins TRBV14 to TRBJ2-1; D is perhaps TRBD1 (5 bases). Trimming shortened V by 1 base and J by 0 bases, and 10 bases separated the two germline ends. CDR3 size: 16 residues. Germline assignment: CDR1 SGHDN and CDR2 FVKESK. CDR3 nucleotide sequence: TGTGCCAGCAGCCAAGGGGCAGGGAACTCCTACAATGAGCAGTTCTTC. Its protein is CASSQGAGNSYNEQFF.

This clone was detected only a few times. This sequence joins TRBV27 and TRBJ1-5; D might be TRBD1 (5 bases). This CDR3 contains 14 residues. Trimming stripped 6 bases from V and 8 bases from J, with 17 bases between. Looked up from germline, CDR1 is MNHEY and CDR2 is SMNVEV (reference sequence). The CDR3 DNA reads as TGTGCCAGCAGCCCCGGGACTTCCAAGGAGCCCCAGCATTTT. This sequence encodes CASSPGTSKEPQHF.

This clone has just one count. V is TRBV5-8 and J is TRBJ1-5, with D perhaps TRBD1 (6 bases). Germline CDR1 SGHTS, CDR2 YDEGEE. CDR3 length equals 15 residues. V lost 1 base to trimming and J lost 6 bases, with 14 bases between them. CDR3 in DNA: TGTGCCAGCAGCTTGATGGGGGGGGCCCGTCAGCCCCAGCATTTT. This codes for CASSLMGGARQPQHF.

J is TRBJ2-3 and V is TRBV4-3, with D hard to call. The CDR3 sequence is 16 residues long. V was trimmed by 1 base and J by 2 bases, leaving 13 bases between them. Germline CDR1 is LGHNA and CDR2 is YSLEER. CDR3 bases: TGCGCCAGCAGCCAAGGAGGTGGGAACCCCACAGATACGCAGTATTTT. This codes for CASSQGGGNPTDTQYF.